The 18 T cell receptor beta chains below come from one sample, sequenced in a study of cytomegalovirus exposure and HLA in healthy donors. With 60 Vbeta and 13 Jbeta primers, the PCR was carried out. Assay: immunoSEQ multiplex PCR; the TCRdb copy retains only in-frame clones and omits some. In the table there are about 200,000 clones, around four fifths of which are singletons. The specimen was PBMCs. These receptors were collected from a man aged 35-49 years in good health and CMV-seropositive.

This clone has just a few counts. The chain combines TRBV27 with TRBJ1-2; 7 nucleotides agree with TRBD1. The V segment lost 7 bases and the J segment 4 bases; nucleotides outside the gene matches: 12. CDR1 MNHEY and CDR2 SMNVEV come from the germline V gene (reference sequence). The CDR3 extends over 15 amino acids. CDR3 in DNA: TGTGCCAGCAACCCAGGGGGGTCGGGTCGCTATGGCTACACCTTC. Translated, it gives CASNPGGSGRYGYTF.

The rearrangement uses TRBV6-6 and TRBJ2-1; D is possibly TRBD2 (6 bases). CDR1 is MNHNY and CDR2 is SVGAGI in the germline V gene (reference sequence). This CDR3 has 14 residues. Trimming took 6 bases from V and 3 from J, leaving 12 bases between them. CDR3: CASRRDSIYNEQFF. The CDR3 DNA reads as TGTGCCAGCAGAAGGGACTCCATCTACAATGAGCAGTTCTTC.

The chain joins TRBV11-2 to TRBJ2-7; a possible D gene is TRBD2 (6 bases). CDR3 length: 15 residues. Deletions cut 2 bases from V and 6 bases from J, with 17 bases between. In germline, CDR1 is SGHAT, CDR2 FQNNGV. CDR3 protein: CASSLSIGGMGEQYF. The CDR3 bases are TGTGCCAGCAGCTTATCGATTGGGGGGATGGGCGAGCAGTACTTC.

This clone appeared a few times. V is TRBV6-6 and J is TRBJ2-7; D is unresolved. The CDR3 length is 11 residues. V gave up 6 bases and J gave up 4 bases, with 7 bases separating them. CDR1 and CDR2 from the germline V gene are MNHNY and SVGAGI (reference sequence). The CDR3 loop is CASSENYEQYF. The CDR3 bases are TGTGCCAGCAGCGAGAATTACGAGCAGTACTTC.

The chain uses TRBV2 and TRBJ2-2, with TRBD1 matching over 9 bases. CDR1 is SNHLY and CDR2 is FYNNEI in the germline V gene. This CDR3 contains 15 residues. V lost 5 bases to trimming and J lost 7 bases; unmatched junction nucleotides: 8. As DNA, the CDR3 is TGTGCCAGCAGTAAAACAGGGGGCAATATCGGGGAGCTGTTTTTT. Its protein product is CASSKTGGNIGELFF.

The genes are TRBV21-1 and TRBJ1-1; the tabulated D call, TRBD1, remains unverified against the DNA. TRBV21-1 is deemed a pseudogene. The CDR3 is made up of 15 amino acids. The CDR3 loop reads CASSKVRRLNTEAFF. The DNA for the CDR3 is TGTGCCAGCAGCAAAGTTCGCAGGCTGAACACTGAAGCTTTCTTT.

The J gene is TRBJ2-1, the V gene TRBV5-1, with a possible D match to TRBD1 (6 bases). V lost 4 bases to trimming and J lost 8 bases, with 13 bases between them. The CDR3 length is 13 residues. Germline-derived CDR1 and CDR2 are SGHRS and YFSETQ. As DNA, the CDR3 is TGCGCCAGCAGCGGTGACAGGTTCTATGAGCAGTTCTTC. Translating it yields CASSGDRFYEQFF.

This clone was observed a few times. This sequence joins TRBV29-1 and TRBJ1-5; tentatively, D is TRBD1 (5 bases). The germline V gene encodes CDR1 SQVTM and CDR2 ANQGSEA. Trimming pared 1 base from V and 0 bases from J, leaving 19 bases between. CDR3 size: 18 residues. The CDR3 reads CSVEVGGRTIGSNQPQHF. DNA for the CDR3: TGCAGCGTTGAAGTCGGGGGGAGGACTATTGGTAGCAATCAGCCCCAGCATTTT. The full variable domain, completed using reference TRBV29-1 and TRBJ1-5, is SAVISQKPSRDICQRGTSLTIQCQVDSQVTMMFWYRQQPGQSLTLIATANQGSEATYESGFVIDKFPISRPNLTFSTLTVSNMSPEDSSIYLCSVEVGGRTIGSNQPQHFGDGTRLSIL.

This chain connects TRBV30 to TRBJ1-1; the D gene is possibly TRBD1 (6 bases). The CDR3 has 14 amino acids. Per germline, CDR1 GTSNPN and CDR2 SVGIG (reference sequence). The V and J ends lost 4 bases and 3 bases respectively, with 15 bases between them. CDR3 residues: CAWTAGGGHTEAFF. The CDR3 nucleotides read TGTGCCTGGACGGCAGGCGGGGGGCACACTGAAGCTTTCTTT.

For the CDR3, the DNA is TGTGCCAGCACTTCCGCGGGCGCTGGGGCCAACGTCCTGACTTTC. Translated, it gives CASTSAGAGANVLTF. The gene calls are TRBV7-2 and TRBJ2-6; maybe TRBD2 (5 bases). CDR1 is SGHTA and CDR2 is FQGNSA in the germline V gene. V lost 7 bases to trimming and J lost 2 bases, with 12 bases between them. The CDR3 contains 15 residues.

The V gene is TRBV15, the J gene TRBJ1-3; D not resolved. This CDR3 has 12 residues. The V end was cut by 0 bases, the J end by 7 bases, with 4 bases between. Germline V gene sequence: CDR1 LNHNV, CDR2 YYDKDF (reference sequence). The DNA for the CDR3 is TGTGCCACCAGCAGAGATCATAACACCATATATTTT. Its translation is CATSRDHNTIYF.

The genes are TRBV28 and TRBJ1-3; 9 bases are a match to TRBD1. The CDR3 contains 15 residues. Germline V lookup: CDR1 MDHEN, CDR2 SYDVKM. The junction had 12 bases not matched to a gene; V was cut back by 5 bases and J by 10 bases. CDR3 in amino acids: CASSRGDRDFPTIYF. For the CDR3, the DNA is TGTGCCAGCAGTCGGGGGGACAGGGACTTTCCAACCATATATTTT.

V and J are TRBV6-4 and TRBJ2-7; TRBD2 is a possible D gene (5 bases). Germline CDR1 MRHNA, CDR2 SNTAGT. The CDR3 loop spans 17 amino acids. V was shortened by 8 bases and J by 6 bases, with 29 bases between the two germline ends. DNA for the CDR3: TGTGCCAGCGATCCCTCACAATCGAGCAGGAGGCCCCTCGAGCAGTACTTC. Residues: CASDPSQSSRRPLEQYF.

This rearrangement joins TRBV7-2 to TRBJ2-3, with TRBD2 as a possible D gene (5 bases). Looked up from germline, CDR1 is SGHTA and CDR2 is FQGNSA. The CDR3 extends over 15 amino acids. V dropped 5 bases and J dropped 0 bases, with 12 bases sitting between them. This CDR3 is CASSPRAASTDTQYF. In DNA form, the CDR3 reads TGTGCCAGCAGCCCCCGAGCGGCTAGCACAGATACGCAGTATTTT.

This clone was recorded only once. V gene TRBV7-2 combines with J gene TRBJ2-1; 12 bases are shared with TRBD2. The germline gives CDR1 SGHTA, CDR2 FQGNSA. CDR3 length: 15 amino acids. With V trimmed by 8 bases and J by 6 bases, 8 bases remained unmatched. CDR3 nucleotides: TGTGCCAGCGCAGGGGCTAGCGGGAGGGCCAATGAGCAGTTCTTC. Translation: CASAGASGRANEQFF.

In its sample, this clone was seen once. The chain couples TRBV9 to TRBJ2-1; 9 bases fit TRBD2. The CDR3 sequence is 14 residues long. Germline V gene lookup returns CDR1 SGDLS and CDR2 YYNGEE. The trim removed 2 bases at V and 6 bases at J, leaving 3 bases unmatched. The CDR3 nucleotides read TGTGCCAGCAGCGTTAGCGGGAGTCGCAATGAGCAGTTCTTC. It is translated as CASSVSGSRNEQFF.

J is TRBJ1-3 and V is TRBV5-1, with 7 bases fitting TRBD1. V lost 0 bases, J lost 0 bases, and 6 bases stayed unmatched. The germline V gene encodes CDR1 SGHRS and CDR2 YFSETQ. The CDR3 totals 17 residues. The CDR3 DNA reads as TGCGCCAGCAGCTTGGCCTGGACAGGCGTCTCTGGAAACACCATATATTTT. Its protein is CASSLAWTGVSGNTIYF.

This chain connects TRBV6-5 to TRBJ2-7; TRBD2 matches at 11 bases. This CDR3 comprises 15 residues. Germline loops: CDR1 MNHEY, CDR2 SVGAGI. Losses at the gene ends were 7 bases for V and 2 bases for J; bases not matched to a gene: 7. CDR3: CASTRGTSGPYEQYF. The CDR3 nucleotides read TGTGCCAGCACCCGAGGGACTAGCGGACCCTACGAGCAGTACTTC.